The next 30 T cell receptor beta chains were all read from a single sample in a study of graft-versus-host responses after intestinal transplantation (dated by TCRdb to about 2021). Libraries were constructed by the immunoSEQ multiplex PCR assay. TCRdb obtained this table from immuneACCESS and retained in-frame rearrangements with V and J assigned. These tables miss some clones; where compared with another copy, unresolved V genes account for less than half of the shortfall, and the remainder is unexplained. The sample contains roughly 46,000 clones, over 85% of them found a single time. The ten largest clones add up to 4.5% to 7.5% of the sample. The specimen was PBMCs, collected 750 to 850 days after a first intestinal transplant, on the day of a second. Receptors were obtained from a human patient who received an intestinal transplant, so some T cells may come from the graft donor.

V is TRBV30 and J is TRBJ2-3; D call uncertain. This CDR3 has 16 amino acids. Germline-derived CDR1 and CDR2 are GTSNPN and SVGIG (reference sequence). The V gene lost 3 bases and the J gene lost 1 base, with 17 bases spanning the gap. The CDR3 reads CAWSVGSSGGTDTQYF. In DNA, the CDR3 is TGTGCCTGGAGCGTGGGCTCCTCAGGCGGCACAGATACGCAGTATTTT.

This rearrangement joins TRBV7-8 to TRBJ2-7; 7 nucleotides line up with TRBD1. This CDR3 has 13 residues. Per the germline V gene, CDR1 is SGHVS and CDR2 is FQNEAQ. Unmatched junction bases numbered 6, after V lost 5 bases and J lost 5 bases. CDR3 sequence: CASSGDRVNEQYF. The CDR3 coding sequence is TGTGCCAGCAGCGGTGACAGGGTGAACGAGCAGTACTTC.

The rearrangement links TRBV28 to TRBJ2-5; 7 nucleotides agree with TRBD2. The CDR3 is made up of 17 amino acids. CDR1 is MDHEN and CDR2 is SYDVKM in the germline V gene. Trimming cost V 5 bases and J 1 base; bases outside gene matches: 13. The CDR3 loop is CASSQWVASGSQETQYF. In DNA, the CDR3 is TGTGCCAGCAGTCAATGGGTGGCTAGCGGATCCCAAGAGACCCAGTACTTC.

The chain couples TRBV6-6 to TRBJ2-3, with D uncertain. The V and J ends lost 4 bases and 2 bases respectively, with 7 bases between them. The CDR3 spans 13 residues. Germline lookup yields CDR1 MNHNY and CDR2 SVGAGI (reference sequence). CDR3 sequence reads: CASSSLYTDTQYF. The DNA for the CDR3 is TGTGCCAGCAGTTCGTTATACACAGATACGCAGTATTTT.

V and J are TRBV19 and TRBJ2-1, with TRBD2 as a possible D gene (5 bases). The CDR3 covers 16 residues. Germline V gene sequence: CDR1 LNHDA, CDR2 SQIVND (reference sequence). Trimming took off 5 bases at V and 5 bases at J, with 19 bases between the two ends. The CDR3 nucleotides are TGTGCCAGTAGTCCCCGACGCCTCCGGGATAACAATGAGCAGTTCTTC. Amino acid sequence: CASSPRRLRDNNEQFF.

V gene TRBV5-1 combines with J gene TRBJ2-7; no reliable D call. The CDR3 totals 13 residues. Germline V gene data show CDR1 as SGHRS and CDR2 as YFSETQ. V was cut by 4 bases and J by 7 bases, with 15 bases left in between. CDR3: CASSLLDPREQYF. The CDR3 nucleotides are TGCGCCAGCAGCCTCTTGGATCCGAGGGAGCAGTACTTC.

CDR3 region: CASSSYSLRDRGNANTGELFF. The CDR3 DNA follows: TGTGCCAGCAGCTCCTACTCTTTGAGGGACAGGGGGAACGCGAACACCGGGGAGCTGTTTTTT. This sequence joins TRBV7-3 and TRBJ2-2, with TRBD1 matching 11 bases. This CDR3 has 21 residues. Germline CDR1 reads SGHTA; CDR2 reads FQGTGA. Germline trimming cut 4 bases from V and 0 bases from J; bases unmatched to any gene: 16.

CDR3 coding DNA: TGTGCCAGCTCTACAGGGAACTATGGCTACACCTTC. Translating it yields CASSTGNYGYTF. The chain links TRBV18 to TRBJ1-2; weak D call: TRBD1 (6 bases). Looked up from germline, CDR1 is KGHSH and CDR2 is LQKENI. The germline V and J ends were trimmed by 6 bases and 2 bases, with 7 bases remaining between them. This CDR3 contains 12 residues.

The V call is TRBV19, the J call TRBJ2-1; 8 bases match TRBD2. Germline values: CDR1 LNHDA, CDR2 SQIVND (reference sequence). The CDR3 has 17 amino acids. The junction had 6 bases not matched to a gene; V was cut back by 1 base and J by 1 base. CDR3 in amino acids: CASSIASGSGSYNEQFF. The DNA of the CDR3 is TGTGCCAGTAGTATAGCAAGCGGGAGTGGGTCCTACAATGAGCAGTTCTTC.

This clone came up once. V is TRBV10-1 and J is TRBJ2-1, with TRBD2 matching 7 bases. V was clipped by 3 bases and J by 5 bases; unmatched bases: 7. The CDR3 sequence is 15 residues long. Germline-derived CDR1 and CDR2 are WNHNN and SYGVQD (reference sequence). DNA for the CDR3: TGCGCCAGCAGTGATCGAGCGGGAATCCACAATGAGCAGTTCTTC. Protein sequence: CASSDRAGIHNEQFF.

This clone was counted a few times. As DNA, the CDR3 is TGCGCCAGCAGCTTGGCTAGCGGGAAAGAGACCCAGTACTTC. Its protein is CASSLASGKETQYF. The rearrangement uses TRBV5-1 and TRBJ2-5; TRBD2 matches 9 bases. Per germline, CDR1 SGHRS and CDR2 YFSETQ. The length of the CDR3 is 14 residues. Trimming took 0 bases from V and 3 from J; bases not matched to a gene: 0.

The chain is built from TRBV7-6 and TRBJ2-7; a possible D gene is TRBD2 (5 bases). The CDR3 covers 13 residues. The V end lost 8 bases, the J end lost 2 bases, and 13 bases lay between the germline ends. Per the germline V gene, CDR1 is SGHVS and CDR2 is FNYEAQ. The CDR3, as DNA: TGTGCCAGCGGGGTATCCGGGGCCTACGAGCAGTACTTC. Protein product: CASGVSGAYEQYF. The whole variable domain, filled in from reference TRBV7-6 and TRBJ2-7, reads GAGVSQSPRYKVTKRGQDVALRCDPISGHVSLYWYRQALGQGPEFLTYFNYEAQQDKSGLPNDRFSAERPEGSISTLTIQRTEQRDSAMYRCASGVSGAYEQYFGPGTRLTVT.

CDR3 residues: CATSTAVQGSEEETQYF. The CDR3 bases are TGTGCCACCAGCACCGCCGTACAGGGATCCGAGGAAGAGACCCAGTACTTC. This sequence joins TRBV15 and TRBJ2-5, with D maybe TRBD1 (6 bases). CDR3 length: 17 residues. Per the germline V gene, CDR1 is LNHNV and CDR2 is YYDKDF (reference sequence). V was trimmed by 4 bases and J by 3 bases, leaving 21 bases between them.

The J gene is TRBJ1-1, the V gene TRBV5-6; D is unclear. Germline V lookup: CDR1 SGHDT, CDR2 YYEEEE. The CDR3 is made up of 15 amino acids. Between the trimmed V and J ends, which lost 0 bases and 0 bases, there was a span of 9 bases. The CDR3 nucleotides read TGTGCCAGCAGCTTGGCCAAATGGCTGAACACTGAAGCTTTCTTT. Its protein product is CASSLAKWLNTEAFF. Full variable domain (missing parts from reference TRBV5-6 and TRBJ1-1): DAGVTQSPTHLIKTRGQQVTLRCSPKSGHDTVSWYQQALGQGPQFIFQYYEEEERQRGNFPDRFSGHQFPNYSSELNVNALLLGDSALYLCASSLAKWLNTEAFFGQGTRLTVV.

The chain couples TRBV6-4 to TRBJ2-7; D is undetermined. Germline V lookup: CDR1 MRHNA, CDR2 SNTAGT. With 0 bases removed from V and 3 bases from J, the gap between germline ends came to 12 bases. The CDR3 spans 15 residues. The CDR3 DNA reads as TGTGCCAGCAGTGACTCTGCACTTTTGGGCTACGAGCAGTACTTC. Encoded protein: CASSDSALLGYEQYF.

The chain links TRBV5-4 to TRBJ1-1; D is perhaps TRBD1 (5 bases). Per germline, CDR1 SGHNT and CDR2 YYREEE (reference sequence). The length of the CDR3 is 11 residues. The V end was cut by 7 bases, the J end by 4 bases, with 8 bases between. CDR3 bases: TGTGCCAGCGAAGACAGCACTGAAGCTTTCTTT. Its translation is CASEDSTEAFF.

The rearrangement uses TRBV6-1 and TRBJ1-5, with D possibly matching TRBD1 (6 bases). The CDR3 extends over 15 amino acids. Trimming cost V 6 bases and J 0 bases, with 12 bases left between them. Germline CDR1 and CDR2: MNHNS and SASEGT. In DNA, the CDR3 is TGTGCCAGCAGCCGACAGGTCGATAGCAATCAGCCCCAGCATTTT. It yields the protein CASSRQVDSNQPQHF.

V and J are TRBV30 and TRBJ1-5, with TRBD1 identical over 7 bases. CDR3 length: 13 residues. Looked up from germline, CDR1 is GTSNPN and CDR2 is SVGIG (reference sequence). Losses at the gene ends were 5 bases for V and 5 bases for J; bases not matched to a gene: 6. The CDR3 reads CAWAQGEDQPQHF. CDR3 in DNA: TGTGCCTGGGCCCAGGGGGAGGATCAGCCCCAGCATTTT.

V and J are TRBV7-8 and TRBJ1-2; 10 bases align to TRBD1. V lost 5 bases to trimming and J lost 8 bases; unmatched junction nucleotides: 14. The CDR3 covers 16 residues. The germline gives CDR1 SGHVS, CDR2 FQNEAQ. As DNA, the CDR3 is TGTGCCAGCAGCCCTAATGTGTGGGACAGGGGATGGGGCTACACCTTC. It specifies CASSPNVWDRGWGYTF.

The chain recombines TRBV11-3 with TRBJ2-2; the D gene could be TRBD1 or TRBD2 (5 bases each). Germline loops: CDR1 SGHNT, CDR2 YENEEA. V was clipped by 5 bases and J by 6 bases, with 10 bases between them. This CDR3 has 13 residues. The CDR3 here is CASSHSGPGELFF. For the CDR3, the DNA is TGTGCCAGCAGCCACTCGGGGCCCGGGGAGCTGTTTTTT.

V usage is TRBV4-1 and J usage is TRBJ2-3; D is unclear. The germline gives CDR1 MGHRA, CDR2 YSYEKL. This CDR3 is built from 13 residues. V gave up 6 bases and J gave up 1 base, with 8 bases separating them. CDR3 sequence reads: CASRDLGTDTQYF. Written as DNA, the CDR3 is TGCGCCAGCAGGGATCTGGGCACAGATACGCAGTATTTT.

Note on this clone: Sequence at one end of the junction differs from germline and may be a read error. V is TRBV6-5 and J is TRBJ2-7; no reliable D call. The CDR3 contains 14 residues. Germline V gene data show CDR1 as MNHEY and CDR2 as SVGAGI. CDR3 loop: CASSEQSSSYEQYF. The CDR3 DNA is TGTGCCAGCAGTGAGCAGAGTAGCTCCTACGAGCAGTATTTC.

The chain joins TRBV27 to TRBJ2-7; 9 positions agree with TRBD2. The V gene's germline CDR1 is MNHEY and CDR2 SMNVEV (reference sequence). The CDR3 has 12 residues. V lost 8 bases to trimming and J lost 3 bases; unmatched junction nucleotides: 2. The CDR3 sequence is CASAGGIYEQYF. The CDR3 region has the DNA TGTGCCAGCGCGGGGGGGATCTACGAGCAGTACTTC.

V usage is TRBV7-8 and J usage is TRBJ2-1; D gene unclear. Trimming removed 2 bases from V and 10 bases from J, with 9 bases in between. CDR1 and CDR2 from the germline V gene are SGHVS and FQNEAQ. The CDR3 extends over 12 amino acids. CDR3 coding DNA: TGTGCCAGCAGCTTAATCAGTAAAGAGCAGTTCTTC. Protein sequence: CASSLISKEQFF.

The chain links TRBV7-8 to TRBJ2-7, with 9 bases matching TRBD1. CDR3 length: 15 amino acids. V was pared by 2 bases and J by 4 bases, with 6 bases of the junction left unmatched. From germline, CDR1 is SGHVS and CDR2 FQNEAQ. CDR3 loop: CASSLKGTGLYEQYF. The CDR3 DNA is TGTGCCAGCAGCTTAAAAGGGACAGGGTTGTACGAGCAGTACTTC.

The J gene is TRBJ1-3, the V gene TRBV6-5; the match to TRBD1 covers 8 bases. J was trimmed by 2 bases and V by 6 bases; bases with no gene match: 6. The CDR3 extends over 15 amino acids. Looked up from germline, CDR1 is MNHEY and CDR2 is SVGAGI. CDR3 amino acids: CASSRQGIPGNTIYF. CDR3 DNA sequence: TGTGCCAGCAGCCGACAGGGGATCCCTGGAAACACCATATATTTT.

V gene TRBV7-9 combines with J gene TRBJ2-3; the D is unclear. The germline V gene encodes CDR1 SEHNR and CDR2 FQNEAQ (reference sequence). The CDR3 extends over 13 amino acids. The V and J ends lost 7 bases and 3 bases respectively, with 11 bases between them. The CDR3 DNA is TGTGCCAGCACCCCCCACGGTACAGATACGCAGTATTTT. It is translated as CASTPHGTDTQYF.

This clone was observed a handful of times. The rearrangement joins TRBV7-2 to TRBJ1-6, with unresolved D. Trimming stripped 5 bases from V and 4 bases from J, with 3 bases between. CDR3 length: 12 amino acids. The V gene's germline CDR1 is SGHTA and CDR2 FQGNSA. CDR3 nucleotide sequence: TGTGCCAGCAGCCCGTATAATTCACCCCTCCACTTT. Translated: CASSPYNSPLHF.

CDR3 coding DNA: TGTGCCAGCAGCTTAGACGTAGGGGAGCTGTTTTTT. Translation: CASSLDVGELFF. The J gene is TRBJ2-2, the V gene TRBV11-3; D is undetermined. The V gene lost 0 bases and the J gene lost 8 bases, with 4 bases spanning the gap. The germline V gene has CDR1 SGHNT and CDR2 YENEEA. The CDR3 runs to 12 residues.

This rearrangement joins TRBV28 to TRBJ2-5; D may match TRBD1 or TRBD2 (5 bases each). The CDR3 consists of 15 residues. Germline lookup yields CDR1 MDHEN and CDR2 SYDVKM. Trimming removed 3 bases at V and 5 bases at J, with 16 bases between. CDR3 DNA sequence: TGTGCCAGCAGTTTTTTTTGGGGGTTCTTGGAGACCCAGTACTTC. Its protein product is CASSFFWGFLETQYF.